Described below is a single T cell receptor (beta chain) sequence and its context. These data come from a study of T cell changes during pregnancy in multiple sclerosis. This CDR3 region has 13 residues. The germline CDR1 and CDR2 sequences are SQVTM and ANQGSEA. J gave up 5 bases and V 7 bases, and 10 bases lay outside the gene matches. Sequencing used immunoSEQ multiplex PCR; TCRdb keeps in-frame clones, though not all of them. The profile covers about 80,000 clones, with roughly nine tenths appearing a single time and 1.4% taken by the ten largest. The source was peripheral blood, collected before pregnancy. The chain employs TRBV29-1 and TRBJ1-1; 7 bases match TRBD1. This TCR derives from a female donor with multiple sclerosis, enrolled in a pregnancy study. The CDR3 loop is CSAQTGARTEAFF. As DNA, the CDR3 is TGCAGCGCCCAAACAGGGGCGCGGACTGAAGCTTTCTTT.